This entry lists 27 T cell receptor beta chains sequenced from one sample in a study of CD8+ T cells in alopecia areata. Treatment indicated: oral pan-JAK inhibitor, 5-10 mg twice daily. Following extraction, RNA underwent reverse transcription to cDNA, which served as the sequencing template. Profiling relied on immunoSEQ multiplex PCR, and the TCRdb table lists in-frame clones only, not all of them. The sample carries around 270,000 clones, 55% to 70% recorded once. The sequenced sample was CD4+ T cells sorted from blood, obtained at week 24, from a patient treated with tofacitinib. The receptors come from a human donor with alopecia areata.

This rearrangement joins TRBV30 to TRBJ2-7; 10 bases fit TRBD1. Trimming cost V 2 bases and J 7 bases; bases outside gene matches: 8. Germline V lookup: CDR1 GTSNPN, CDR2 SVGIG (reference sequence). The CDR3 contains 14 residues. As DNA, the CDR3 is TGTGCCTGGAGTCCCGGGACAGGGGCGCTTGAGCAGTACTTC. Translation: CAWSPGTGALEQYF.

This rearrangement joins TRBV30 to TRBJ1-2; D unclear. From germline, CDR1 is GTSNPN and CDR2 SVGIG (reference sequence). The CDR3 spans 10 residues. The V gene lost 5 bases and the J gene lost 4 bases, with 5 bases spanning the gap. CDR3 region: CAWLSYGYTF. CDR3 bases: TGTGCCTGGTTGAGCTATGGCTACACCTTC.

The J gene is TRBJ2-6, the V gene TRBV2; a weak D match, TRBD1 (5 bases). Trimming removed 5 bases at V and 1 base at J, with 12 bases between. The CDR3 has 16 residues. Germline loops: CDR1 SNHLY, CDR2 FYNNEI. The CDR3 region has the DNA TGTGCCAGCAGTTTCACCAGGGTGTCTGGGGCCAACGTCCTGACTTTC. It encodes CASSFTRVSGANVLTF.

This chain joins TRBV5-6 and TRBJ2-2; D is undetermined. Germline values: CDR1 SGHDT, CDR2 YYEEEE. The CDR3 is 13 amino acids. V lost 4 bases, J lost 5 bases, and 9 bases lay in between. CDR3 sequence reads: CASSVTTTGELFF. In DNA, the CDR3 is TGTGCCAGCAGCGTCACAACTACCGGGGAGCTGTTTTTT.

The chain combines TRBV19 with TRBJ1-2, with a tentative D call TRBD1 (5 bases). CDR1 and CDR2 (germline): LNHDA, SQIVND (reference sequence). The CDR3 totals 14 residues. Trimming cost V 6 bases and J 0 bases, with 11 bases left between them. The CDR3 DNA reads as TGTGCCAGTAGCGTGGGGGAAGCTAACTATGGCTACACCTTC. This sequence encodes CASSVGEANYGYTF.

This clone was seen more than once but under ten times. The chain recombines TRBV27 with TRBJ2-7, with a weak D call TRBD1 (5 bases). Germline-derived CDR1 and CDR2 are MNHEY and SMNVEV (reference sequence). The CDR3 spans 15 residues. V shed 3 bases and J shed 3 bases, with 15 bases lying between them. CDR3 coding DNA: TGTGCCAGCAGTTTCAGTCGACAGAACGGCTACGAGCAGTACTTC. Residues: CASSFSRQNGYEQYF.

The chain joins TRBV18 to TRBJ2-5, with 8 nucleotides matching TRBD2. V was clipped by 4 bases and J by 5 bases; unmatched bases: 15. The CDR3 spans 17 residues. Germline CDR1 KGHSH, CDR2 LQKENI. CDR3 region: CASSQAAGGAGKETQYF. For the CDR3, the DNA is TGTGCCAGCTCACAAGCCGCGGGGGGCGCGGGGAAGGAGACCCAGTACTTC.

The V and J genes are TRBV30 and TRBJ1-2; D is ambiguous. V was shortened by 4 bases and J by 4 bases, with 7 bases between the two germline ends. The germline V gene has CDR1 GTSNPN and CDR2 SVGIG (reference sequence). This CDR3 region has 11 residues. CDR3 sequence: CAWNGIYGYTF. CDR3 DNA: TGTGCCTGGAATGGAATCTATGGCTACACCTTC. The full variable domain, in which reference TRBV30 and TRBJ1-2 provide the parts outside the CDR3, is SQTIHQWPATLVQPVGSPLSLECTVEGTSNPNLYWYRQAAGRGLQLLFYSVGIGQISSEVPQNLSASRPQDRQFILSSKKLLLSDSGFYLCAWNGIYGYTFGSGTRLTVV.

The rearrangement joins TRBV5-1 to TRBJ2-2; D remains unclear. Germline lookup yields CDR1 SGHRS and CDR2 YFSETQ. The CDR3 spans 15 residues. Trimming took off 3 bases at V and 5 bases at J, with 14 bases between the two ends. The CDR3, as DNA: TGCGCCAGCAGCTCCACCCCCAGCGTGACCGGGGAGCTGTTTTTT. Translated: CASSSTPSVTGELFF.

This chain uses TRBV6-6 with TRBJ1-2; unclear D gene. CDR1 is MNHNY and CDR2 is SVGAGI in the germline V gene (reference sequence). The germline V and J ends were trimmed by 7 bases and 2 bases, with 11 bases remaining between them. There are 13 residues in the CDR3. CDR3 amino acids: CASMTQPNYGYTF. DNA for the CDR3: TGTGCCAGCATGACACAGCCCAACTATGGCTACACCTTC.

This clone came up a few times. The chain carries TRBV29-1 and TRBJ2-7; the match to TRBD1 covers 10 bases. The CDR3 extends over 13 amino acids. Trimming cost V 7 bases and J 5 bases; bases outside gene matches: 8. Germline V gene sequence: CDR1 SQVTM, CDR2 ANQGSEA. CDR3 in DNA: TGCAGCGCTGTGACAGGGGGCTCGGACGAGCAGTACTTC. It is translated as CSAVTGGSDEQYF.

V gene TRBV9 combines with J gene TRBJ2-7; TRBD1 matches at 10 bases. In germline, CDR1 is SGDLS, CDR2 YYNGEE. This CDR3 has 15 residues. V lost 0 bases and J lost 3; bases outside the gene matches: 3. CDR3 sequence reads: CASSVEGQGIYEQYF. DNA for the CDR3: TGTGCCAGCAGCGTAGAGGGACAGGGGATCTACGAGCAGTACTTC.

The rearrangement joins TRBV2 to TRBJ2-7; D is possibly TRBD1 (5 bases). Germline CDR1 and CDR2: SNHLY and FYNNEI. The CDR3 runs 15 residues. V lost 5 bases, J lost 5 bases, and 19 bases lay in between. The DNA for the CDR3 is TGTGCCAGCAGTAACTCCAGGGTGTTCCTAGACGAGCAGTACTTC. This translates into CASSNSRVFLDEQYF.

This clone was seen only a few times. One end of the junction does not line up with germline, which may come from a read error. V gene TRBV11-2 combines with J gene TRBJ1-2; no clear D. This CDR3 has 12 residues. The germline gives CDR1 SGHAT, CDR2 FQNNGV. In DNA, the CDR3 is TGTGCCAGCGGCTTCGAGAACTATGGCTACACCTTC. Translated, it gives CASGFENYGYTF.

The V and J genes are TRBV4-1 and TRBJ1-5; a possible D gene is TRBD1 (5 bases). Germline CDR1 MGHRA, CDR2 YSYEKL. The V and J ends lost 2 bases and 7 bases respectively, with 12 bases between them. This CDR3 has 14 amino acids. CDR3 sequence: CASSQPERGQPQHF. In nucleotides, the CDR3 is TGCGCCAGCAGCCAACCGGAACGGGGCCAGCCCCAGCATTTT.

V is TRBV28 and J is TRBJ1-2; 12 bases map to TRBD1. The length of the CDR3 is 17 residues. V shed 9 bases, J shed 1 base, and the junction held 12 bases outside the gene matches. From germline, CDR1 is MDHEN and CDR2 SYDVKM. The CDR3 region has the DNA TGTGCCAGTGAAACCTCGGGACAGGGGGCTAATAACTATGGCTACACCTTC. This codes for CASETSGQGANNYGYTF.

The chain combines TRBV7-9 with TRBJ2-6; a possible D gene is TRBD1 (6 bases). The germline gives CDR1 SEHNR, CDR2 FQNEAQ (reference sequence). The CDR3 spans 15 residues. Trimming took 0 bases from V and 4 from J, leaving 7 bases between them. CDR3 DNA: TGTGCCAGCAGCTTAGCGGGGGCCGGGGCCAACGTCCTGACTTTC. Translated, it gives CASSLAGAGANVLTF.

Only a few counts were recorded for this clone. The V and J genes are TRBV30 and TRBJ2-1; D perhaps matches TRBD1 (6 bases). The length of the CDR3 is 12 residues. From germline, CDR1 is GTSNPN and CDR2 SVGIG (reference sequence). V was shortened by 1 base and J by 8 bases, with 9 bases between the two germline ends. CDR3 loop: CAWSGNRDEQFF. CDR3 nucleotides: TGTGCCTGGAGTGGAAACAGGGATGAGCAGTTCTTC.

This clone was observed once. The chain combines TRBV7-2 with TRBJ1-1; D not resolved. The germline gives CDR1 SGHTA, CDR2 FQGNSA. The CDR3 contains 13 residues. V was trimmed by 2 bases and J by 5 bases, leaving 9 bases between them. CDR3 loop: CASSLRLITEAFF. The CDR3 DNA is TGTGCCAGCAGCTTAAGACTGATTACTGAAGCTTTCTTT.

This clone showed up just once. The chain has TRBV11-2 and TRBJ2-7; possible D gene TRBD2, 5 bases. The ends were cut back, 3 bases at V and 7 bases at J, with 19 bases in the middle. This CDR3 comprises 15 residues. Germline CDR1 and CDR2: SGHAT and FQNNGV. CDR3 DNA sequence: TGTGCCAGCAGCTTGGGAGTGGGGTCAAGTAGGGAGCAGTACTTC. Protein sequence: CASSLGVGSSREQYF.

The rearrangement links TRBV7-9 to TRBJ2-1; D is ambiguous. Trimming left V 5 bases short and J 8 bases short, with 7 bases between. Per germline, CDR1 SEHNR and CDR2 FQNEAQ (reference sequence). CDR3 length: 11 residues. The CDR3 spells CASSGVDEQFF. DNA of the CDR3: TGTGCCAGCAGCGGCGTCGATGAGCAGTTCTTC.

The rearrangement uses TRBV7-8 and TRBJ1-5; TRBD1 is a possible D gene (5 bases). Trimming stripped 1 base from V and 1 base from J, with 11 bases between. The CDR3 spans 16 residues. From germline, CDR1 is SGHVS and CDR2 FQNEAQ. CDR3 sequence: CASSLVPGKSNQPQHF. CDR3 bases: TGTGCCAGCAGCTTAGTTCCAGGGAAGAGCAATCAGCCCCAGCATTTT.

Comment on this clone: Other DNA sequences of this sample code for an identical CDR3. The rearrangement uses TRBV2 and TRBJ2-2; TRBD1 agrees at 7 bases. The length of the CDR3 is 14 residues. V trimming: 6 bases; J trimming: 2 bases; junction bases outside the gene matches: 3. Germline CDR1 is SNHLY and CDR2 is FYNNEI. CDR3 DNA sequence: TGTGCCAGCAGGGGGACAGAAAACACCGGGGAGCTGTTTTTT. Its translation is CASRGTENTGELFF.

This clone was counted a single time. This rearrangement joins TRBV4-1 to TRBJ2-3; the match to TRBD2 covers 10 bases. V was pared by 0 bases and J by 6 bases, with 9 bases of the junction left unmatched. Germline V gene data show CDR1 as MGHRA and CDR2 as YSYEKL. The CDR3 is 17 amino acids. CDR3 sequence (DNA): TGCGCCAGCAGCCAAGACGAGCGGGGGGGCCTAGGCGATACGCAGTATTTT. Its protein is CASSQDERGGLGDTQYF.

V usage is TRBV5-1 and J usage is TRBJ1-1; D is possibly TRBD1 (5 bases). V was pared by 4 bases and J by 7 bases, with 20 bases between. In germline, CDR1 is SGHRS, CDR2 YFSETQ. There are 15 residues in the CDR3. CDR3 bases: TGCGCCAGCAGCCCTGGGGTCAGGGTAGGACTTGAAGCTTTCTTT. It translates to CASSPGVRVGLEAFF.

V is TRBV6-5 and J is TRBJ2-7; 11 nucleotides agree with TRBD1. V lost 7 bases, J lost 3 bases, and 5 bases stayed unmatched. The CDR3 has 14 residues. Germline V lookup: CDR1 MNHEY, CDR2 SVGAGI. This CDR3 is CASIRDRGSYEQYF. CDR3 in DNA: TGTGCCAGCATTAGGGACAGGGGGAGCTACGAGCAGTACTTC.

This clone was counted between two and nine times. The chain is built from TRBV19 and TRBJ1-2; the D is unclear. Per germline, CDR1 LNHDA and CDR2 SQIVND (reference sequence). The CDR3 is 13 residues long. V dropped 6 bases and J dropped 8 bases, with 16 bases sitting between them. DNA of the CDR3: TGTGCCAGTAGCCCCGACCGCCAGGCAGGCTACACCTTC. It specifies CASSPDRQAGYTF.